These T cell receptor beta chains were read from a single sample in a study of identical twins. TCRdb ran MiXCR on the 5' RACE reads and lists one entry per CDR3 protein. The profile shows 310,000 or so distinct CDR3 sequences, about 8.3% of them singletons. The sample was also linked to a second study, of yellow fever vaccine responses in identical twins.

The sequenced sample consisted of memory (CD45RO+) T cells sorted from blood. These receptor sequences come from a woman between 18 and 29 years old in good health. Each CDR3 is given with its conserved first and last residue. The D gene is left open where the match is weak. Size is omitted from some rows. Given values are once, few, many or a class for expanded clones.

clone_size,j_call,v_call,d_call,cdr3_aa,cdr3_nt
many,TRBJ1-4,TRBV29-1,.,CSVLWGRGEKLFF,TGCAGCGTCCTCTGGGGTAGGGGTGAAAAACTGTTTTTT
many,TRBJ1-5,TRBV29-1,.,CSVNLGGHQHF,TGCAGCGTCAACCTCGGGGGGCACCAGCATTTT
.,TRBJ2-1,TRBV28,.,CASSLRGGPYNEQFF,TGTGCCAGCAGTCTCAGGGGGGGCCCTTACAATGAGCAGTTCTTC
.,TRBJ2-3,TRBV24-1,.,CATSPAGPSTDTQYF,TGTGCCACCAGTCCAGCAGGGCCGAGCACAGATACGCAGTATTTT
.,TRBJ2-5,TRBV20-1,TRBD2,CSARGTWTSGGGETQYF,TGCAGTGCTAGAGGCACCTGGACTAGCGGGGGGGGAGAGACCCAGTACTTC
few,TRBJ2-5,TRBV27,TRBD1,CASRRTGVAPETQYF,TGTGCCAGCAGGAGGACAGGTGTCGCCCCAGAGACCCAGTACTTC
.,TRBJ2-1,TRBV29-1,TRBD2,CSAPSGSTYEQFF,TGCAGCGCCCCTAGCGGGAGTACGTATGAGCAGTTCTTC
.,TRBJ2-1,TRBV5-5,TRBD2,CASSLALLAGSVEQFF,TGTGCCAGCAGCTTGGCCCTTCTAGCGGGATCTGTTGAGCAGTTCTTC
.,TRBJ2-7,TRBV7-8,.,CASSSGFYYEQYF,TGTGCCAGCAGCTCTGGGTTTTACTACGAGCAGTACTTC
many,TRBJ2-7,TRBV12-3/TRBV12-4,TRBD2,CASSPTSGSYEQYF,TGTGCCAGCAGCCCCACTAGCGGGAGCTACGAGCAGTACTTC